These T cell receptor beta chains were read from a single sample in a study of T-cell memory formation after mild COVID-19. TCRdb redid the calling of the 5' RACE reads with MiXCR, one entry per CDR3 protein. The data show some 200,000 distinct CDR3 sequences, 20% to 25% seen once. Material: PBMCs or a T cell subset sorted from them (not recorded which). These receptors all come from an adult woman who had mild COVID-19 (a few samples of this study predate the infection). Cell type and time point are not known. Both conserved end residues are part of each CDR3. The order of the fields is CDR3 protein, V gene, J gene.

CASSLGTGLSGNTIYF	TRBV7-9	TRBJ1-3
CASSPLAGGPSEQYF	TRBV7-8	TRBJ2-7
CAWSVHRGLNTEAFF	TRBV30	TRBJ1-1
CASSEKTGASNEQFF	TRBV6-4	TRBJ2-1
CSARAVAAGNNGELFF	TRBV20-1	TRBJ2-2
CATSGPGKVNTGELFF	TRBV15	TRBJ2-2
CASSPTQPTDTQYF	TRBV18	TRBJ2-3
CASSPRLGQKNEQFF	TRBV27	TRBJ2-1
CASSLAPGMVNTEAFF	TRBV5-6	TRBJ1-1
CASSSPGRTAGTEAFF	TRBV5-1	TRBJ1-1
CATSDGAVGKYEQYF	TRBV24-1	TRBJ2-7
CASSPTLGGGETQYF	TRBV6-6	TRBJ2-5
CASSFPGEEAPPYEQYF	TRBV7-9	TRBJ2-7
CASGYTKNIQYF	TRBV27	TRBJ2-4
CASSPTGQGRAEKLFF	TRBV12-3/TRBV12-4	TRBJ1-4
CASSLPLATISTDTQYF	TRBV12-3/TRBV12-4	TRBJ2-3
CASSSPDRDPEAFF	TRBV12-3/TRBV12-4	TRBJ1-1
CASSPPRGGTDTQYF	TRBV11-2	TRBJ2-3
CSARDLAGVGETQYF	TRBV20-1	TRBJ2-5
CATSDLQDTDTQYF	TRBV24-1	TRBJ2-3
CASSYTGSGELFF	TRBV7-2	TRBJ2-2
CASSWLTSRGEQYF	TRBV7-8	TRBJ2-7
CAWSVRGPLVRDTGELFF	TRBV30	TRBJ2-2
CASSTPGAYGNTIYF	TRBV7-9	TRBJ1-3
CASSSPGQGIEAFF	TRBV27	TRBJ1-1
CASSLLLQVPDTQYF	TRBV27	TRBJ2-3
CASGSGGPGNIQYF	TRBV9	TRBJ2-4
CASSHTSGLAGGSYNEQFF	TRBV3-1	TRBJ2-1
CASSQGQFYEQYF	TRBV4-3	TRBJ2-7
CASSDWDRGYEQFF	TRBV25-1	TRBJ2-1
CASRQGAANEKLFF	TRBV5-1	TRBJ1-4
CASSQDLGTGGTDTQYF	TRBV4-3	TRBJ2-3
CATTPGPQNGNEQFF	TRBV5-1	TRBJ2-1
CASSSTGGDYGYTF	TRBV12-3/TRBV12-4	TRBJ1-2
CASSSTRTDRAYEQYF	TRBV7-9	TRBJ2-7
CATSDLQGGHNEQFF	TRBV24-1	TRBJ2-1
CASSTPGGWEQYF	TRBV19	TRBJ2-7
CASSMERDSLKETQYF	TRBV5-6	TRBJ2-5
CATSEAGTSGRHNEQFF	TRBV24-1	TRBJ2-1
CAWSVGLQNEQFF	TRBV30	TRBJ2-1
CASIPSRRQYEQYF	TRBV2	TRBJ2-7
CARSPGLALGYEQYF	TRBV5-1	TRBJ2-7
CASSQKTSGMANEQFF	TRBV5-1	TRBJ2-1
CSASGSTYEQYF	TRBV20-1	TRBJ2-7
CSARTSGNTYEQYF	TRBV20-1	TRBJ2-7
CSVEVVGQSSYEQYF	TRBV29-1	TRBJ2-7
CASSQSPQENYGYTF	TRBV4-3	TRBJ1-2
CASIIPEVNYGYTF	TRBV7-9	TRBJ1-2
CSAIQGVEETQYF	TRBV20-1	TRBJ2-5
CASSPGHPHQRGNGGRMGNEQFF	TRBV23-1	TRBJ2-1
CASSTDREGGKAFF	TRBV9	TRBJ1-1
CASSSTAEGGNEQFF	TRBV6-5	TRBJ2-1
CSVLDRSSYEQYF	TRBV29-1	TRBJ2-7
CSVTGTSGTYEQYF	TRBV29-1	TRBJ2-7
CASSSHATYNEQFF	TRBV12-3/TRBV12-4	TRBJ2-1
CASSYAGGPGELFF	TRBV11-2	TRBJ2-2
CASSEVGKGRTDTQYF	TRBV25-1	TRBJ2-3
CASSFWVSSGELFF	TRBV7-8	TRBJ2-2
CASSPPGQGNWYTEAFF	TRBV7-9	TRBJ1-1